This T cell receptor beta chain was documented in a study of T-cell reconstitution after alpha-beta-depleted transplantation in children. Preparation of the TCRbeta library was carried out with unique molecular identifiers. TCRdb processed the PCR reads anew with MiXCR; each CDR3 protein has one entry. This table has about 340,000 distinct CDR3 sequences, 10% appearing once. This clonotype was detected a few times. Trimming took 3 bases from V and 2 from J, leaving 12 bases between them. There are 15 residues in the CDR3. The germline V gene encodes CDR1 LGHNA and CDR2 YSLEER. The starting material was PBMCs from the stem cell graft donor, obtained from the stem cell graft. This chain joins TRBV4-3 and TRBJ2-3; D not certain. The receptor was derived from a human donor who donated a stem cell graft to a child with acute lymphoblastic leukemia. CDR3 in amino acids: CASSQLGLNTDTQYF. CDR3 bases: TGCGCCAGCAGCCAGCTAGGGCTAAACACAGATACGCAGTATTTT.